The clone carrying this TCR beta chain showed up just a few times. The antigen is unknown. These data originate in a study of response to subunit inactivated influenza vaccine. V lost 1 base, J lost 9 bases, and 16 bases lay in between. The CDR3 has 15 residues. Germline CDR1 and CDR2: LGHNA and YSLEER. Study findings and constraints: Each seasonal influenza vaccination recruits few new T cells, the authors suggested.

TCRdb re-derived calls from the RT-PCR reads in MiXCR, one entry per CDR3 protein. The repertoire holds 650,000 to 700,000 distinct CDR3 sequences, with around 14% as singletons. The rearrangement joins TRBV4-3 to TRBJ2-1; D perhaps matches TRBD1 (5 bases). Sample: PBMCs from blood, taken 12 days after vaccination. This TCR was sampled from a man between 50 and 59 years old who received an inactivated influenza vaccine. CDR3 DNA: TGCGCCAGCAGCCAAGCCTGGGGCGTTCGTAGTGAGCAGTTCTTC. Translation: CASSQAWGVRSEQFF.